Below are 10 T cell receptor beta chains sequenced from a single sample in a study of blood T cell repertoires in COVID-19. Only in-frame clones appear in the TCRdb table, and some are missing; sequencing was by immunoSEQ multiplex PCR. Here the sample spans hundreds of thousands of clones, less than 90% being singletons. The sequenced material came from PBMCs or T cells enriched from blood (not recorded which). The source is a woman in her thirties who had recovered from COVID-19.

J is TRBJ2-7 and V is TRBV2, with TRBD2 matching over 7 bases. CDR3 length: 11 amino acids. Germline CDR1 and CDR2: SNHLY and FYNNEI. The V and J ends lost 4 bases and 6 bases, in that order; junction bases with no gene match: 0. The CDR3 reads CASSGGGEQYF. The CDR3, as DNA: TGTGCCAGCAGTGGGGGGGGCGAGCAGTACTTC.

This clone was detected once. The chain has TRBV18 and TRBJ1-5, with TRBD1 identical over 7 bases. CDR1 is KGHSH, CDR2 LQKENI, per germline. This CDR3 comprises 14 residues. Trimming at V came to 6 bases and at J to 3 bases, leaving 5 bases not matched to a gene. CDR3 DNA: TGTGCCAGCTCTCCGGGACAGATCAATCAGCCCCAGCATTTT. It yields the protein CASSPGQINQPQHF.

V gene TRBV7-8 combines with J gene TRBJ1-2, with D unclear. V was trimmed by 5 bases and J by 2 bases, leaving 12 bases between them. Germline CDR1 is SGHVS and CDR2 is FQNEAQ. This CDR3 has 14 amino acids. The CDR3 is CASSPASENYGYTF. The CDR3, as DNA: TGTGCCAGCAGCCCAGCCTCGGAGAACTATGGCTACACCTTC.

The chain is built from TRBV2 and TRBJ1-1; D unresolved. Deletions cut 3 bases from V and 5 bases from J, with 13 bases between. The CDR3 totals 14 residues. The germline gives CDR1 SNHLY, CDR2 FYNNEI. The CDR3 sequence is CASSEIEGRTEAFF. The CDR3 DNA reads TGTGCCAGCAGTGAGATTGAGGGTCGAACTGAAGCTTTCTTT.

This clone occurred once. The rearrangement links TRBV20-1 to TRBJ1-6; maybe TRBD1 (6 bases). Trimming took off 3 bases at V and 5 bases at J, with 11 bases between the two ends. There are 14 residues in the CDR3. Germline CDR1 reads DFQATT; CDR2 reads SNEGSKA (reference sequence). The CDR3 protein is CSASKGVNNSPLHF. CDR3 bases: TGCAGTGCTAGTAAGGGGGTTAATAATTCACCCCTCCACTTT.

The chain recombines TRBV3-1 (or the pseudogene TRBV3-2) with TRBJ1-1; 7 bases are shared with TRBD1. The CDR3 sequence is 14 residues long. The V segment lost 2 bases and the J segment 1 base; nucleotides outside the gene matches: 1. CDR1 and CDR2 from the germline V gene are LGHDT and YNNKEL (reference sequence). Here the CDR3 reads CASSQWDRNTEAFF. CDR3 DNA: TGTGCCAGCAGCCAATGGGACAGGAACACTGAAGCTTTCTTT.

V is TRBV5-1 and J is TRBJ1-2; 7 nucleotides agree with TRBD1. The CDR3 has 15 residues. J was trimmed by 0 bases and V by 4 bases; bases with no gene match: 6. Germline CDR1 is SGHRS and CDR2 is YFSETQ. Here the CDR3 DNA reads TGCGCCAGCAGCCCCAGGGGGGCTCCTAACTATGGCTACACCTTC. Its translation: CASSPRGAPNYGYTF.

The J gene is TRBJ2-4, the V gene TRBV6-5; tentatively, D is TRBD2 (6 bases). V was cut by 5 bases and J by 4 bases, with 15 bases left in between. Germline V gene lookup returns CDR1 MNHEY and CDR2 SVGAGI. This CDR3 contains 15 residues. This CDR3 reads CASSLGGPPKNIQYF. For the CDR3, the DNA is TGTGCCAGCAGTCTGGGGGGACCGCCTAAAAACATTCAGTACTTC.

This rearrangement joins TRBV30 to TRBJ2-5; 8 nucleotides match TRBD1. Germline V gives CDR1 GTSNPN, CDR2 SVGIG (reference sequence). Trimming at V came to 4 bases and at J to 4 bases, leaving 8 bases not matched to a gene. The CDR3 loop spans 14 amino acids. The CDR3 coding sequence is TGTGCCTGGAATGTCCAGGGGGCTTCAGAGACCCAGTACTTC. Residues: CAWNVQGASETQYF.

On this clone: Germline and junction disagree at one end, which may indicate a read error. In DNA form, the CDR3 reads TGTGCCAGCAGCGTAGATGTCTCGCTCTCCCACTCCTACAGTGAGCAGTTCTTC. This sequence encodes CASSVDVSLSHSYSEQFF. V gene TRBV9 combines with J gene TRBJ2-1; D is undetermined. CDR1 and CDR2 from the germline V gene are SGDLS and YYNGEE. The CDR3 runs 18 residues. Full variable domain (remainder filled in from reference TRBV9 and TRBJ2-1): DSGVTQTPKHLITATGQRVTLRCSPRSGDLSVYWYQQSLDQGLQFLIQYYNGEERAKGNILERFSAQQFPDLHSELNLSSLELGDSALYFCASSVDVSLSHSYSEQFFGPGTRLTVL.